The sample holds many counts of the clone carrying this TCR beta chain. This sample was taken from a study of breast tumors, draining lymph nodes, adjacent tissues. TCRdb fed the multiplex PCR reads into MiXCR, producing one record per CDR3 protein. Of several thousand distinct CDR3 sequences listed, 42% are singletons. From germline, CDR1 is ENHRY and CDR2 SYGVKD. The CDR3 length is 16 residues. V was clipped by 0 bases and J by 4 bases; unmatched bases: 4. The source is a female donor with breast cancer. Some clones in this sample may be carry-over from other donors' samples. J is TRBJ1-5 and V is TRBV10-3, with TRBD1 matching 9 bases. What was sequenced was tumor-adjacent breast tissue. The chain's CDR3 is CAISESGGTGNQPQHF. CDR3 DNA: TGTGCCATCAGTGAGTCGGGAGGGACAGGGAATCAGCCCCAGCATTTT.